This T cell receptor (beta chain) was sequenced for a study of technical replicates of blood from a few donors. The CDR3 runs 13 residues. Trimming stripped 0 bases from V and 10 bases from J, with 10 bases between. Germline V gene data show CDR1 as SGHNT and CDR2 as YENEEA. Sequencing was performed with immunoSEQ multiplex PCR; in TCRdb, only in-frame clones are kept and a portion is missing. Of 50,000 to 65,000 clones listed, 85% to 90% are singletons. The chain is built from TRBV11-3 and TRBJ2-1; D perhaps matches TRBD2 (5 bases). The TCR comes from a human donor in good health. Some clones in this sample may be carry-over from other donors' samples. The sequenced material came from PBMCs. Written as DNA, the CDR3 is TGTGCCAGCAGCTTAGATGTGCCTAGCGAGCAGTTCTTC. This gives the protein CASSLDVPSEQFF. The full variable domain, its missing parts supplied by reference TRBV11-3 and TRBJ2-1, is EAGVVQSPRYKIIEKKQPVAFWCNPISGHNTLYWYLQNLGQGPELLIRYENEEAVDDSQLPKDRFSAERLKGVDSTLKIQPAELGDSAVYLCASSLDVPSEQFFGPGTRLTVL.